This T cell receptor (beta chain) was recorded in a study of blood T cell repertoires in COVID-19. Study summary: Researchers got acute and convalescent COVID-19 samples from the United States, Italy and Spain. PBMCs, B-cell-depleted T cells, or T cells provided the cDNA or gDNA that made up the material.

Generated by immunoSEQ multiplex PCR, the TCRdb table keeps only in-frame clones and is missing some. Of 110,000 or so clones in the sample, 85% to 90% were seen once. This TCR was sampled from a human donor with acute or convalescent COVID-19. The donor label of this sample is uncertain. Material for sequencing was peripheral blood.

This CDR3 is CASLDRAGFRYTEAFF. CDR3 DNA sequence: TGTGCCAGTCTGGATCGGGCAGGGTTTAGGTACACTGAAGCTTTCTTT. The chain recombines TRBV27 with TRBJ1-1; a weak D match, TRBD1 (5 bases). Germline V gene data show CDR1 as MNHEY and CDR2 as SMNVEV (reference sequence). The germline V and J ends were trimmed by 9 bases and 3 bases, with 23 bases remaining between them. This CDR3 has 16 residues.